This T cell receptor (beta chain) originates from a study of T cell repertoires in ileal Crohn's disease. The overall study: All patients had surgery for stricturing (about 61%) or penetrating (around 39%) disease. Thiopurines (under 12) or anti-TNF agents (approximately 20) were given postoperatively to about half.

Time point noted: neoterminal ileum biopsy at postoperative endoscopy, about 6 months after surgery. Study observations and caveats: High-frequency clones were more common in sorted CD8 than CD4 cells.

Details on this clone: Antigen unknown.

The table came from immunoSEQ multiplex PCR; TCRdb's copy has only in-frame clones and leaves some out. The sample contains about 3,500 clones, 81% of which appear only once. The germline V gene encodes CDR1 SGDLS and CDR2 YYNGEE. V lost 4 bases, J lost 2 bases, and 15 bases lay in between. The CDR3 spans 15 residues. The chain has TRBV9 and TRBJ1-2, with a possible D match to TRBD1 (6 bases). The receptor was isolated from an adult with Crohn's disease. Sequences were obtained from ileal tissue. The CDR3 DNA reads TGTGCCAGCAGCCCAACGGACAGACAAAACTATGGCTACACCTTC. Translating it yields CASSPTDRQNYGYTF.